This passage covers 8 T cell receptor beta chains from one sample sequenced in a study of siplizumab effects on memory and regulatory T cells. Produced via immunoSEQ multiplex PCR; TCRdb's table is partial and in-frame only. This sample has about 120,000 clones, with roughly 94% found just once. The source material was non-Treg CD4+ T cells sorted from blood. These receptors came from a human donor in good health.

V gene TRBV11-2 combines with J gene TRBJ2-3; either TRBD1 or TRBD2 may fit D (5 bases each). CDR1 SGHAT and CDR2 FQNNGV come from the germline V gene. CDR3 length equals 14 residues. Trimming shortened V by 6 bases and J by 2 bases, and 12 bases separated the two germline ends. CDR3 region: CASRSLGVTDTQYF. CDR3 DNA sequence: TGTGCCAGCAGATCCCTGGGGGTCACAGATACGCAGTATTTT. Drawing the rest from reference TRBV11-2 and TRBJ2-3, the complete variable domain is EAGVAQSPRYKIIEKRQSVAFWCNPISGHATLYWYQQILGQGPKLLIQFQNNGVVDDSQLPKDRFSAERLKGVDSTLKIQPAKLEDSAVYLCASRSLGVTDTQYFGPGTRLTVL.

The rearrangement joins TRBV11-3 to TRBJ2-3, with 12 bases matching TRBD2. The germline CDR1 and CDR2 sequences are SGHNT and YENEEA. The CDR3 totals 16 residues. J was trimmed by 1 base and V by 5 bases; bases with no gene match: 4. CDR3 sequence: CASSPRTSGGTDTQYF. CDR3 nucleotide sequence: TGTGCCAGCAGCCCTCGGACTAGCGGGGGCACAGATACGCAGTATTTT.

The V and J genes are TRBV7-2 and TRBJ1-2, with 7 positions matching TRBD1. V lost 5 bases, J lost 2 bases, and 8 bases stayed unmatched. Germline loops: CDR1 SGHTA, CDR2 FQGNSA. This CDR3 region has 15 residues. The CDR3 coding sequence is TGTGCCAGCAGCAGCAGACAGGGCTGGAACTATGGCTACACCTTC. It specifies CASSSRQGWNYGYTF.

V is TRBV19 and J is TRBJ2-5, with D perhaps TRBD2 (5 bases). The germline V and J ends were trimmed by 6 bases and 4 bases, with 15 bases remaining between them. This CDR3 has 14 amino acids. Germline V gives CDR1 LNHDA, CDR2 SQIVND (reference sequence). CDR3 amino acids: CASRDPLVSETQYF. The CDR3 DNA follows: TGTGCCAGTAGAGACCCACTAGTTTCAGAGACCCAGTACTTC.

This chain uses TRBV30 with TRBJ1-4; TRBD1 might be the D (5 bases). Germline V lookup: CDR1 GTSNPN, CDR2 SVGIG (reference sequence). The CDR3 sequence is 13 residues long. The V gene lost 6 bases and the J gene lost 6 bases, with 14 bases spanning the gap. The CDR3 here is CACAPDIYEKLFF. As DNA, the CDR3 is TGTGCCTGCGCTCCGGACATCTATGAAAAACTGTTTTTT.

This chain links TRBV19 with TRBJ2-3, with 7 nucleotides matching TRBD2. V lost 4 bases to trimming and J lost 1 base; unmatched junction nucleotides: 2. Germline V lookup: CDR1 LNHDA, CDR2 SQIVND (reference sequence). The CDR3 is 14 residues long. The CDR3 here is CASSTSGGTDTQYF. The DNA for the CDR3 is TGTGCCAGTAGTACTAGCGGTGGCACAGATACGCAGTATTTT. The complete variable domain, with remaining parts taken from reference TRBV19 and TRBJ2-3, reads DGGITQSPKYLFRKEGQNVTLSCEQNLNHDAMYWYRQDPGQGLRLIYYSQIVNDFQKGDIAEGYSVSREKKESFPLTVTSAQKNPTAFYLCASSTSGGTDTQYFGPGTRLTVL.

CDR3 region: CASSIGSASPQETQYF. The CDR3 nucleotides read TGTGCCAGTAGTATAGGGAGCGCGTCCCCTCAAGAGACCCAGTACTTC. This chain links TRBV19 with TRBJ2-5; D remains unclear. Trimming removed 1 base from V and 2 bases from J, with 14 bases in between. The CDR3 contains 16 residues. Per germline, CDR1 LNHDA and CDR2 SQIVND (reference sequence).

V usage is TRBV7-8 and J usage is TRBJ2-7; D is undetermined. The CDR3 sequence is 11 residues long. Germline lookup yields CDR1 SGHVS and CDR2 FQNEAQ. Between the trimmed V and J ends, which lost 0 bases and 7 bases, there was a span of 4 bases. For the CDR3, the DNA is TGTGCCAGCAGCTTAGCGGGAGAGCAGTACTTC. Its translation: CASSLAGEQYF.